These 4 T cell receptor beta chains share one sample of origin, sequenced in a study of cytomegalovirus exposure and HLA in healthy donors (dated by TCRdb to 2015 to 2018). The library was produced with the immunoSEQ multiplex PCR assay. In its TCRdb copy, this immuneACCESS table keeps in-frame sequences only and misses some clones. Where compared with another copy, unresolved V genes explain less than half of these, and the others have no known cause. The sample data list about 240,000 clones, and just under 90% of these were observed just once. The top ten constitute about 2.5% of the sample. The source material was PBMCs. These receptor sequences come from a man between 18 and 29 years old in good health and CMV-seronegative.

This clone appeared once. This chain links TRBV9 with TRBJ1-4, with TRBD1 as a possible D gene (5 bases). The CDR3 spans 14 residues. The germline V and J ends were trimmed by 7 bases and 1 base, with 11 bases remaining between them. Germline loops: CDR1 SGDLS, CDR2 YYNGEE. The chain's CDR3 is CASGRGGTNEKLFF. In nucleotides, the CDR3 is TGTGCCAGCGGTAGGGGAGGAACTAATGAAAAACTGTTTTTT. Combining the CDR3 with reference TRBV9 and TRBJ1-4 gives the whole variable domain DSGVTQTPKHLITATGQRVTLRCSPRSGDLSVYWYQQSLDQGLQFLIQYYNGEERAKGNILERFSAQQFPDLHSELNLSSLELGDSALYFCASGRGGTNEKLFFGSGTQLSVL.

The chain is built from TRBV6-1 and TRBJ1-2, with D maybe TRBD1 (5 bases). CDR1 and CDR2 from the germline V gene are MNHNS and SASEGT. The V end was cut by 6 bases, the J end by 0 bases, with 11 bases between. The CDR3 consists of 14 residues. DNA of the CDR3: TGTGCCAGCAGCCCAGGGTCTCCTAACTATGGCTACACCTTC. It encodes CASSPGSPNYGYTF.

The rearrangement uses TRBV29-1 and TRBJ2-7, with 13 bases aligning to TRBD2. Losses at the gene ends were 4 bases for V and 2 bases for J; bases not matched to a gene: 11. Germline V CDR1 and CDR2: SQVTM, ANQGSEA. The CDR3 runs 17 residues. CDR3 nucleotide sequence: TGCAGCGTTGGTCTCGGTGAAACTAGCGGGAGGGCCTACGAGCAGTACTTC. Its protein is CSVGLGETSGRAYEQYF.

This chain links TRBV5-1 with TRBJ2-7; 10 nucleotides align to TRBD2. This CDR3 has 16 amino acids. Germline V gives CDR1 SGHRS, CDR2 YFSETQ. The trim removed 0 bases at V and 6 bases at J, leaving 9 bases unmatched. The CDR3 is CASSLVASGGMIEQYF. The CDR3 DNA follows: TGCGCCAGCAGCTTGGTGGCTAGCGGGGGAATGATCGAGCAGTACTTC.